This section outlines one T cell receptor (beta chain) sequence together with its context. No antigen is known for it. This specimen comes from a study of cytomegalovirus exposure and HLA in healthy donors. Broader study findings: Further analysis, carried out later, found HLA-associated TCR beta chains more clonally expanded than equally common other chains. Sequencing probably produced one cluster of sequence variants that were highly shared. Rarity marked most TCR sequences, yet some public TCRs occurred in many donors. Analysis performed later found more than 15,000 TCR beta sequences associated with HLA alleles at 0.05 false discovery rate.

A multiplex PCR was run with 60 Vbeta primers and 13 Jbeta primers. The table came from immunoSEQ multiplex PCR; TCRdb's copy has only in-frame clones and leaves some out. Counted here are 150,000 or so clones, around 85% occurring once; the ten biggest clones make up around 1.3%. The V end was cut by 2 bases, the J end by 1 base, with 9 bases between. CDR1 is GTSNPN, CDR2 SVGIG, per germline (reference sequence). This CDR3 contains 13 residues. The gene calls are TRBV30 and TRBJ2-7, with D possibly TRBD1 on 5 matching bases. The source material was PBMCs. The receptor comes from a man in his fifties in good health and CMV-seropositive. The CDR3: CAWSLGQSYEQYF. DNA of the CDR3: TGTGCCTGGAGTTTGGGGCAGTCCTACGAGCAGTACTTC.